The clone carrying this T cell receptor (beta chain) appeared once. Its antigen is unidentified. These data originate in a study of cytomegalovirus exposure and HLA in healthy donors. Across the whole study: Of all 400 or so donors who were genotyped, about 84% belonged to the Caucasian-associated ancestry cluster.

PCR involved 60 Vbeta and 13 Jbeta primers. The assay was immunoSEQ multiplex PCR, and TCRdb's table has in-frame clones only and misses some. The top ten clones hold approximately 2.9% of a sample with approximately 150,000 clones, approximately 80% of them seen once. Study results and limitations: Follow-up analysis found HLA locus-dependent TCR association rates, highest for DRB1 and lowest for HLA-C. Immune exposure information comprised only CMV serostatus. The study reported that TCR beta sequences accurately predicted HLA-A and HLA-B alleles in most subjects.

This CDR3 comprises 16 residues. Germline V gene data show CDR1 as GTSNPN and CDR2 as SVGIG (reference sequence). Trimming at V came to 8 bases and at J to 1 base, leaving 13 bases not matched to a gene. The TCR comes from a woman aged 40 to 50 in good health and CMV-seropositive. The chain employs TRBV30 and TRBJ2-5; 10 nucleotides match TRBD2. Sample: PBMCs. This CDR3 reads CAASGGSGRGQETQYF. In DNA form, the CDR3 reads TGTGCCGCCTCTGGGGGAAGCGGGAGGGGCCAAGAGACCCAGTACTTC.